This T cell receptor (beta chain) is drawn from a study of shared clonotypes between healthy human individuals. Germline CDR1 SGHTA, CDR2 FQGNSA. The CDR3 covers 16 residues. V was clipped by 1 base and J by 8 bases, with 18 bases between them. Generated by immunoSEQ multiplex PCR, the TCRdb table keeps only in-frame clones and is missing some. The repertoire holds just over 2,000,000 clones, with roughly 95% as singletons. The source of this sequence is a man aged 18 to 29 in good health. The chain has TRBV7-2 and TRBJ2-4; possibly TRBD2 for D (6 bases). Specimen: naive CD4+ T cells sorted from blood. The subset: CD45RA+ positively selected. CDR3 residues: CASSLDGGKRFYIQYF. The CDR3 DNA reads as TGTGCCAGCAGCTTAGATGGCGGGAAGAGGTTTTACATTCAGTACTTC.